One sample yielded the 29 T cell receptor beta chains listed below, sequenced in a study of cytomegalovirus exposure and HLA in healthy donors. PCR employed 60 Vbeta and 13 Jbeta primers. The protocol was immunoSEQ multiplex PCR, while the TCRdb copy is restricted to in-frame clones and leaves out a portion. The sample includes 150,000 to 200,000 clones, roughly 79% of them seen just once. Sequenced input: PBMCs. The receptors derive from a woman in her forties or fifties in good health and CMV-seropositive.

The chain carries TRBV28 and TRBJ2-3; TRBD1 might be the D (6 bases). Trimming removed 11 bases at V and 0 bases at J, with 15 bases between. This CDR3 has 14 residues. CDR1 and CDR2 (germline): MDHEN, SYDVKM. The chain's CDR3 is CALRGRTSTDTQYF. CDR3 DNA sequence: TGTGCCCTCAGGGGACGGACTAGCACAGATACGCAGTATTTT.

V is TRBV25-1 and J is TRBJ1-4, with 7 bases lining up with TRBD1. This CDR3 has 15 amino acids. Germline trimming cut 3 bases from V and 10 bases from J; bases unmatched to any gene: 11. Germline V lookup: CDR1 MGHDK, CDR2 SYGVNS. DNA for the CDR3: TGTGCCAGCAGTGAGACAGGGTCGAATCTCGGAAAACTGTTTTTT. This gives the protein CASSETGSNLGKLFF.

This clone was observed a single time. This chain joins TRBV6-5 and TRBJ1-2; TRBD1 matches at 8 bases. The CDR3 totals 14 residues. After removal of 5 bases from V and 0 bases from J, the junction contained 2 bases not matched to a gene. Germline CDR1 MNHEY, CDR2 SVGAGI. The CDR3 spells CASSGDRSNYGYTF. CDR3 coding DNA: TGTGCCAGCAGTGGGGACAGGTCTAACTATGGCTACACCTTC.

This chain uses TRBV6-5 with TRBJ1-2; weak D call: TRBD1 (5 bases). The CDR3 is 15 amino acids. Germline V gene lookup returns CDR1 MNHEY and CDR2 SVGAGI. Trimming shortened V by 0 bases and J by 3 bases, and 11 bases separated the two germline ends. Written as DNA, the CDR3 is TGTGCCAGCAGTTACTCGGGGGGGTTGGACTATGGCTACACCTTC. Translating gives CASSYSGGLDYGYTF.

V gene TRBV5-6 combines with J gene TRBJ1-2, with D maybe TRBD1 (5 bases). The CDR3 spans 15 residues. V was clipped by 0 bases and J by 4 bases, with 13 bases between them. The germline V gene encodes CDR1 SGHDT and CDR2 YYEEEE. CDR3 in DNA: TGTGCCAGCAGCTTGGTAGGGCAGGGTCTCTATGGCTACACCTTC. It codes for CASSLVGQGLYGYTF.

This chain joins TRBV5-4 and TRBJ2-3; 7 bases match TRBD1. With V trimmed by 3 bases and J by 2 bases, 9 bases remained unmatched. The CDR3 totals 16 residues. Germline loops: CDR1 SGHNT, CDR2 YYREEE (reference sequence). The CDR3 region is CASSSGTELNTDTQYF. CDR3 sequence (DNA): TGTGCCAGCAGCTCCGGGACAGAGCTCAACACAGATACGCAGTATTTT.

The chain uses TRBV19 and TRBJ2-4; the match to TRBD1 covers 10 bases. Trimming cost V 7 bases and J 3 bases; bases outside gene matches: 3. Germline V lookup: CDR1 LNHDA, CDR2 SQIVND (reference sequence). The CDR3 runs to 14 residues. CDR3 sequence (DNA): TGTGCCAGTACCGGACAGGGGGTCAAAAACATTCAGTACTTC. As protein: CASTGQGVKNIQYF.

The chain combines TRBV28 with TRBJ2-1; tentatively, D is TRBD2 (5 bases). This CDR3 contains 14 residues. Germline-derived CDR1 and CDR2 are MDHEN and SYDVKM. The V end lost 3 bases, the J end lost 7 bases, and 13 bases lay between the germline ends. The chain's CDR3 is CASSLRVDYNEQFF. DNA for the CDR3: TGTGCCAGCAGTTTGAGGGTGGATTATAATGAGCAGTTCTTC.

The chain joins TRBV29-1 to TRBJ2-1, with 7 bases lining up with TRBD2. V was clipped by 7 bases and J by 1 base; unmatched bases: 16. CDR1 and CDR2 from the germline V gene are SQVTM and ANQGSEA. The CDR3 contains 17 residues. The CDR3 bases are TGCAGCGCTCGTTTCGATGGGAACGGGGGGTCCTACAATGAGCAGTTCTTC. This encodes CSARFDGNGGSYNEQFF.

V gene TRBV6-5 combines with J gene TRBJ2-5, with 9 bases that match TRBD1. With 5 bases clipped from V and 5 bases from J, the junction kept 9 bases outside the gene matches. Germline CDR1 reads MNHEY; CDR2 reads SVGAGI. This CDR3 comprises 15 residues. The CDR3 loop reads CASSRGQGGDETQYF. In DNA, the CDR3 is TGTGCCAGCAGTAGGGGACAGGGAGGGGATGAGACCCAGTACTTC.

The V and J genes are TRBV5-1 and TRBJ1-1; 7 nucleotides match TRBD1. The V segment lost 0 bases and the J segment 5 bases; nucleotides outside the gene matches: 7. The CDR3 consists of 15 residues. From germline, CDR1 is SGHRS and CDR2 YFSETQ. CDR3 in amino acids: CASSLEGRGKTEAFF. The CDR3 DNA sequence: TGCGCCAGCAGCTTGGAGGGCAGGGGGAAAACTGAAGCTTTCTTT. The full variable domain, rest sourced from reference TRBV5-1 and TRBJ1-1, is KAGVTQTPRYLIKTRGQQVTLSCSPISGHRSVSWYQQTPGQGLQFLFEYFSETQRNKGNFPGRFSGRQFSNSRSEMNVSTLELGDSALYLCASSLEGRGKTEAFFGQGTRLTVV.

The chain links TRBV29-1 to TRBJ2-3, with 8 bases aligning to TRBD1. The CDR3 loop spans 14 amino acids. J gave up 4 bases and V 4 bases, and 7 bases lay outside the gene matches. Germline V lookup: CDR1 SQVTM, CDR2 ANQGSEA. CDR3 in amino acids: CSVGSTGGPDTQYF. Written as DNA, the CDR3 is TGCAGCGTTGGGTCCACAGGGGGTCCAGATACGCAGTATTTT.

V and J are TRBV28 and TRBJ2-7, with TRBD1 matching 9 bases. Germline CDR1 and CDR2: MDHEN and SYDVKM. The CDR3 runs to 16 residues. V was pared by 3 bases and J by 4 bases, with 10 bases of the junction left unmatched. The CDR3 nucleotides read TGTGCCAGCAGTTTTCCCGAGGGGACAGGGAAATACGAGCAGTACTTC. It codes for CASSFPEGTGKYEQYF.

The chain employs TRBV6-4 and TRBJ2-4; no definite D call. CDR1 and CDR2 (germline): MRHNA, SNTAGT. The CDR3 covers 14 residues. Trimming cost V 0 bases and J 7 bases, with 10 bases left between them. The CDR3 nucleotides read TGTGCCAGCAGTGACTCGGTAGCACCCAACATTCAGTACTTC. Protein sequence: CASSDSVAPNIQYF.

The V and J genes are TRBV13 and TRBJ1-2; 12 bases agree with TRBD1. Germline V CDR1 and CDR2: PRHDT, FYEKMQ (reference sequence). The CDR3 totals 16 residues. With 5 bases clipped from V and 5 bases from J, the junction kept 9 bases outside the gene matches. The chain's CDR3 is CASSADGTGGGYGYTF. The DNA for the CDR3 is TGTGCCAGCAGCGCCGACGGGACAGGGGGCGGGTATGGCTACACCTTC.

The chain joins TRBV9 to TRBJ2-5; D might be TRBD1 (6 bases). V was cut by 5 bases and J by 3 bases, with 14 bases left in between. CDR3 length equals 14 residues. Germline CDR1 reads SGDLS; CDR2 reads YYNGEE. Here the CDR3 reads CASSPVRGKETQYF. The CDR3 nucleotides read TGTGCCAGCAGTCCCGTAAGGGGGAAAGAGACCCAGTACTTC. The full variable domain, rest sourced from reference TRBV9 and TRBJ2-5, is DSGVTQTPKHLITATGQRVTLRCSPRSGDLSVYWYQQSLDQGLQFLIQYYNGEERAKGNILERFSAQQFPDLHSELNLSSLELGDSALYFCASSPVRGKETQYFGPGTRLLVL.

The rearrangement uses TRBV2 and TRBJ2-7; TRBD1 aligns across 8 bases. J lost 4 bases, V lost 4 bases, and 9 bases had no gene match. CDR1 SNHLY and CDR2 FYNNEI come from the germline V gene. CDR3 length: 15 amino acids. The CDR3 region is CASSGGQGGWYEQYF. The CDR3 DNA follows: TGTGCCAGCAGTGGTGGACAGGGCGGGTGGTACGAGCAGTACTTC.

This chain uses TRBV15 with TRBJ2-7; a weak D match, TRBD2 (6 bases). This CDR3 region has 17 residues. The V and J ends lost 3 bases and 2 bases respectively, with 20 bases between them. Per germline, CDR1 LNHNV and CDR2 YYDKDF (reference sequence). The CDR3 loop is CATSREPAWAGTYEQYF. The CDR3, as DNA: TGTGCCACCAGCAGGGAGCCCGCTTGGGCGGGAACCTACGAGCAGTACTTC.

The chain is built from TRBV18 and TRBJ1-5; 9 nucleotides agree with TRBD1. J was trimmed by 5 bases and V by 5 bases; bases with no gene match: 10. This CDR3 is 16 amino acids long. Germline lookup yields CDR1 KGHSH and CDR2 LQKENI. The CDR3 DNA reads TGTGCCAGCTCATCAATGACAGGGGGGAGCGATCAGCCCCAGCATTTT. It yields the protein CASSSMTGGSDQPQHF.

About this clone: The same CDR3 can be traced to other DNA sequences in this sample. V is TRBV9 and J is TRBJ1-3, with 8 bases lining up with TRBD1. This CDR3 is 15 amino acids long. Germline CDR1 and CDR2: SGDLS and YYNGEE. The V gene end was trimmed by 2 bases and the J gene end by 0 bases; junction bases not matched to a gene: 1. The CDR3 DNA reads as TGTGCCAGCAGCGTGCAGGGGGCCTCTGGAAACACCATATATTTT. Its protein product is CASSVQGASGNTIYF.

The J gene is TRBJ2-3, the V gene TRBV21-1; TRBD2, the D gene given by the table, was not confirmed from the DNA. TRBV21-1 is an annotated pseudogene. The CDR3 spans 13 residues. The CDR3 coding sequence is TGTGCCAGCAGCAGGGGGCGGGGGGATACGCAGTATTTT. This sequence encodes CASSRGRGDTQYF.

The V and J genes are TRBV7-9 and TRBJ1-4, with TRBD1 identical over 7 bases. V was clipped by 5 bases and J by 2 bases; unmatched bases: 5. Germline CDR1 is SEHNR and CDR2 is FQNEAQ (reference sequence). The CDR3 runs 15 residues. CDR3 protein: CASSTWDSTNEKLFF. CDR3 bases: TGTGCCAGCAGCACATGGGACAGTACTAATGAAAAACTGTTTTTT.

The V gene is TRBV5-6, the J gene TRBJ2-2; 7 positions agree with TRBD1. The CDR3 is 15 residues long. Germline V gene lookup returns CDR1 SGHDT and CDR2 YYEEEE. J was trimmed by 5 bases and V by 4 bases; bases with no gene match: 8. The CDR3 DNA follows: TGTGCCAGCAGCCAGGGGACAGTGCTAACCGGGGAGCTGTTTTTT. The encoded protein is CASSQGTVLTGELFF.

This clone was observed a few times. CDR3 sequence (DNA): TGCGCCAGCAGCCAAGACCCCCGGGGGACTGGAAACACCATATATTTT. As protein: CASSQDPRGTGNTIYF. V is TRBV4-1 and J is TRBJ1-3; a possible D gene is TRBD1 (5 bases). Looked up from germline, CDR1 is MGHRA and CDR2 is YSYEKL. This CDR3 is built from 16 residues. The V gene lost 0 bases and the J gene lost 2 bases, with 11 bases spanning the gap.

CDR3 residues: CASSISGVETQYF. The CDR3 DNA reads TGTGCCAGTAGTATATCAGGGGTCGAGACCCAGTACTTC. The genes are TRBV19 and TRBJ2-5; D is perhaps TRBD1 (6 bases). Germline CDR1 and CDR2: LNHDA and SQIVND (reference sequence). Trimming left V 2 bases short and J 5 bases short, with 9 bases between. The CDR3 has 13 residues.

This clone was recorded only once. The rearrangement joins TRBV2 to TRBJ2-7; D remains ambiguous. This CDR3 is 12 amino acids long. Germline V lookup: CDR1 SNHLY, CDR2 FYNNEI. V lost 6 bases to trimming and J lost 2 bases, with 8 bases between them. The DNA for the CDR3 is TGTGCCAGCAGGGAGCTCGCCTACGAGCAGTACTTC. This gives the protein CASRELAYEQYF.

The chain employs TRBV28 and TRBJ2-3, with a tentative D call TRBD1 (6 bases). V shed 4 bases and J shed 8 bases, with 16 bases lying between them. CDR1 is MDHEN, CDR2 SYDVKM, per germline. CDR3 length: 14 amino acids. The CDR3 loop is CASSSPGHGATQYF. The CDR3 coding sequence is TGTGCCAGCAGTTCACCGGGACACGGAGCTACGCAGTATTTT.

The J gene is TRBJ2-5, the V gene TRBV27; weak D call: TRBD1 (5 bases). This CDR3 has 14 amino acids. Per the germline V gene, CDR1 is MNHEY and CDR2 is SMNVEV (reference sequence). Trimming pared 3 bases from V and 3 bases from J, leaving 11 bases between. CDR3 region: CASSFQGNEETQYF. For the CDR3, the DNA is TGTGCCAGCAGTTTTCAGGGTAATGAAGAGACCCAGTACTTC.

In DNA form, the CDR3 reads TGTGCCAGCACTACAGGGGCCCCACGGGAGACCCAGTACTTC. It codes for CASTTGAPRETQYF. The chain is built from TRBV28 and TRBJ2-5; 7 nucleotides align to TRBD1. After removal of 7 bases from V and 5 bases from J, the junction contained 10 bases not matched to a gene. Germline CDR1 reads MDHEN; CDR2 reads SYDVKM. CDR3 length: 14 amino acids. The entire variable domain, with the rest obtained from reference TRBV28 and TRBJ2-5, is as follows: DVKVTQSSRYLVKRTGEKVFLECVQDMDHENMFWYRQDPGLGLRLIYFSYDVKMKEKGDIPEGYSVSREKKERFSLILESASTNQTSMYLCASTTGAPRETQYFGPGTRLLVL.